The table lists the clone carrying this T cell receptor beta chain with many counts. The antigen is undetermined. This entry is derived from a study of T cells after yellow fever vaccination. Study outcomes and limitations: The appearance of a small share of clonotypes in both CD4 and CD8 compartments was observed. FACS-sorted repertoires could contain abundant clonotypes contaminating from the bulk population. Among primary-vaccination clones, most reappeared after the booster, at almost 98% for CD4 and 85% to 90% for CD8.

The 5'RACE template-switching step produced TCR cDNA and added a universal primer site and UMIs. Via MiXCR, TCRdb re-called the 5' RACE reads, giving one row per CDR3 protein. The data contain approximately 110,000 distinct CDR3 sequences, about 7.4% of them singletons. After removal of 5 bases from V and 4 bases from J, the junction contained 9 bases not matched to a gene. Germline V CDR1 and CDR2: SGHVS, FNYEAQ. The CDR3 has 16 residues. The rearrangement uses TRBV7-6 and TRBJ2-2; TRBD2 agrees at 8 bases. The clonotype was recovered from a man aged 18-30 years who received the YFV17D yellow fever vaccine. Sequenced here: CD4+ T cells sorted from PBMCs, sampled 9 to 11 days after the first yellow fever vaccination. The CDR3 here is CASSQTGGAGTGELFF. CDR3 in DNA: TGTGCCAGCAGCCAAACGGGGGGGGCCGGCACCGGGGAGCTGTTTTTT.